A single sample gave rise to the 14 T cell receptor beta chains below, sequenced in a study of T cell responses to AZD1222 COVID-19 vaccine. Measured with immunoSEQ multiplex PCR; TCRdb has only the in-frame clones, and not every one. The sample lists 190,000 or so clones; over 85% were seen once. Material: peripheral blood, obtained 28 days after the second AZD1222 dose. Receptor source: an adult who received the AZD1222 COVID-19 vaccine.

This clone has just one count. The rearrangement links TRBV28 to TRBJ1-1; D uncertain. The germline V gene has CDR1 MDHEN and CDR2 SYDVKM. The V end was cut by 2 bases, the J end by 0 bases, with 4 bases between. The CDR3 consists of 13 residues. For the CDR3, the DNA is TGTGCCAGCAGTTTACAGCTGAACACTGAAGCTTTCTTT. Amino acid sequence: CASSLQLNTEAFF.

This sequence joins TRBV4-3 and TRBJ2-1; TRBD2 aligns across 8 bases. With 2 bases clipped from V and 3 bases from J, the junction kept 9 bases outside the gene matches. Germline loops: CDR1 LGHNA, CDR2 YSLEER. The CDR3 contains 17 residues. The CDR3 nucleotides read TGCGCCAGCAGCCAATCTTCTTCGGGGGGGCTCTACAATGAGCAGTTCTTC. Its protein product is CASSQSSSGGLYNEQFF.

The chain has TRBV7-2 and TRBJ1-1; no clear D. This CDR3 is built from 13 residues. Germline V gene lookup returns CDR1 SGHTA and CDR2 FQGNSA. V shed 2 bases and J shed 1 base, with 5 bases lying between them. The CDR3 spells CASSLSENTEAFF. The CDR3 DNA sequence: TGTGCCAGCAGCTTATCAGAGAACACTGAAGCTTTCTTT.

The chain joins TRBV2 to TRBJ1-1, with unresolved D. This CDR3 region has 14 residues. V shed 4 bases and J shed 4 bases, with 13 bases lying between them. CDR1 SNHLY and CDR2 FYNNEI come from the germline V gene. The CDR3 nucleotides are TGTGCCAGCAGTGCCCTGGGAGGGAGCACTGAAGCTTTCTTT. Its protein product is CASSALGGSTEAFF.

J is TRBJ1-6 and V is TRBV7-6, with 7 bases fitting TRBD1. The CDR3 sequence is 20 residues long. V was clipped by 5 bases and J by 0 bases; unmatched bases: 16. From germline, CDR1 is SGHVS and CDR2 FNYEAQ. CDR3 DNA: TGTGCCAGCAGCCCCCGACAAGGACAGGCCAGAAGCTCCTATAATTCACCCCTCCACTTT. Its protein is CASSPRQGQARSSYNSPLHF.

J is TRBJ1-1 and V is TRBV7-8; maybe TRBD1 (6 bases). V lost 1 base, J lost 0 bases, and 24 bases lay in between. Germline assignment: CDR1 SGHVS and CDR2 FQNEAQ. The CDR3 sequence is 20 residues long. The CDR3 coding sequence is TGTGCCAGCAGCTTAGTGGTAGGAATCAGGGGCGTCTACATGAACACTGAAGCTTTCTTT. This codes for CASSLVVGIRGVYMNTEAFF.

The J gene is TRBJ2-7, the V gene TRBV30, with D possibly called TRBD1 or TRBD2 (5 bases each). Looked up from germline, CDR1 is GTSNPN and CDR2 is SVGIG (reference sequence). V was shortened by 4 bases and J by 6 bases, with 16 bases between the two germline ends. The CDR3 is 13 residues long. The CDR3 loop is CAWTPRGAGEQYF. The CDR3 coding sequence is TGTGCCTGGACCCCCCGAGGGGCCGGCGAGCAGTACTTC.

The chain is built from TRBV3-1 (or the pseudogene TRBV3-2) and TRBJ2-7; D is possibly TRBD1 or TRBD2 (5 bases each). CDR1 and CDR2 (germline): LGHDT, YNNKEL (reference sequence). The V end lost 0 bases, the J end lost 4 bases, and 22 bases lay between the germline ends. There are 18 residues in the CDR3. The CDR3 sequence is CASSQDYPGRSLGYEQYF. CDR3 bases: TGTGCCAGCAGCCAAGACTATCCGGGACGGTCGTTAGGGTACGAGCAGTACTTC.

This chain connects TRBV18 to TRBJ1-4; the D is unclear. Germline V gene data show CDR1 as KGHSH and CDR2 as LQKENI. The germline V and J ends were trimmed by 2 bases and 7 bases, with 8 bases remaining between them. The CDR3 is 13 residues long. CDR3: CASSPGEGEKLFF. The CDR3 DNA follows: TGTGCCAGCTCACCAGGAGAGGGTGAAAAACTGTTTTTT.

The V and J genes are TRBV3-1 (or the pseudogene TRBV3-2) and TRBJ1-1, with D possibly being TRBD1 (5 bases). V dropped 6 bases and J dropped 5 bases, with 16 bases sitting between them. In germline, CDR1 is LGHDT, CDR2 YNNKEL (reference sequence). The CDR3 contains 14 residues. CDR3 region: CASRPTGLRTEAFF. CDR3 DNA: TGTGCCAGCAGACCAACAGGTTTGAGGACTGAAGCTTTCTTT.

The CDR3 region has the DNA TGTGCCAGCAGTCATGACAGGGGATATAGCAATCAGCCCCAGCATTTT. Encoded protein: CASSHDRGYSNQPQHF. The chain is built from TRBV28 and TRBJ1-5; TRBD1 matches at 8 bases. The CDR3 consists of 16 residues. The ends lost 5 bases at V and 0 bases at J; junction bases unmatched: 6. Germline CDR1 is MDHEN and CDR2 is SYDVKM.

The chain couples TRBV7-9 to TRBJ2-1; 13 nucleotides agree with TRBD2. The CDR3 covers 13 residues. The ends lost 10 bases at V and 11 bases at J; junction bases unmatched: 8. Germline V gives CDR1 SEHNR, CDR2 FQNEAQ (reference sequence). The DNA for the CDR3 is TGTGCCACCCCGGGACTAGCGGGGACCAAGCAGTTCTTC. Translated: CATPGLAGTKQFF.

V is TRBV6-1 and J is TRBJ2-1, with D perhaps given as TRBD1 or TRBD2 (5 bases each). The V end lost 2 bases, the J end lost 4 bases, and 15 bases lay between the germline ends. The CDR3 is made up of 16 amino acids. Germline CDR1 reads MNHNS; CDR2 reads SASEGT. The DNA of the CDR3 is TGTGCCAGCAGTGAATTCGGGGCCGACGGGTACAATGAGCAGTTCTTC. This translates into CASSEFGADGYNEQFF.

The V call is TRBV15, the J call TRBJ1-4, with D possibly matching TRBD1 (5 bases). V lost 0 bases and J 10 bases, leaving 18 bases between the germline ends. Germline loops: CDR1 LNHNV, CDR2 YYDKDF (reference sequence). The CDR3 consists of 16 residues. As DNA, the CDR3 is TGTGCCACCAGCAGAGAGAGCCCAGGGTCCCTAGGAAAACTGTTTTTT. This sequence encodes CATSRESPGSLGKLFF.